Presented here are 27 T cell receptor beta chains from one specimen sequenced in a study of cytomegalovirus exposure and HLA in healthy donors. Method: immunoSEQ multiplex PCR; TCRdb's copy keeps in-frame clones and lacks some. The table shows about 160,000 clones, with about 86% occurring only once. Sequenced input: PBMCs. These receptors came from a woman younger than 35 in good health and CMV-seronegative.

V and J are TRBV7-2 and TRBJ1-2, with 7 bases identical to TRBD1. Germline trimming cut 1 base from V and 4 bases from J; bases unmatched to any gene: 6. The V gene's germline CDR1 is SGHTA and CDR2 FQGNSA. The CDR3 is made up of 15 amino acids. CDR3 nucleotide sequence: TGTGCCAGCAGCTTAGAGGGGGCAGGCGGCTATGGCTACACCTTC. This gives the protein CASSLEGAGGYGYTF.

This clone has just one count. CDR3 amino acids: CASSPPSDYEQYF. Here the CDR3 DNA reads TGTGCCAGCTCACCACCATCAGACTACGAGCAGTACTTC. The V gene is TRBV18, the J gene TRBJ2-7; D remains ambiguous. V was trimmed by 0 bases and J by 3 bases, leaving 6 bases between them. Per germline, CDR1 KGHSH and CDR2 LQKENI. The CDR3 loop spans 13 amino acids.

The chain links TRBV29-1 to TRBJ2-2; tentatively, D is TRBD2 (6 bases). V was cut by 8 bases and J by 1 base, with 11 bases left in between. Germline V gene data show CDR1 as SQVTM and CDR2 as ANQGSEA. The CDR3 is 13 residues long. As DNA, the CDR3 is TGCAGCATAGCGGAGATGAACACCGGGGAGCTGTTTTTT. It yields the protein CSIAEMNTGELFF.

The V and J genes are TRBV30 and TRBJ2-5; D might be TRBD1 (5 bases). Trimming left V 3 bases short and J 4 bases short, with 9 bases between. The CDR3 loop spans 12 amino acids. In germline, CDR1 is GTSNPN, CDR2 SVGIG (reference sequence). CDR3 in amino acids: CAWRAGRETQYF. DNA for the CDR3: TGTGCCTGGAGGGCAGGGCGAGAGACCCAGTACTTC.

This chain connects TRBV5-1 to TRBJ2-5; 10 positions match TRBD1. Germline lookup yields CDR1 SGHRS and CDR2 YFSETQ. The CDR3 consists of 18 residues. V dropped 1 base and J dropped 1; count of bases not matched to a gene: 10. CDR3 region: CASSLSGTGDILQETQYF. Written as DNA, the CDR3 is TGCGCCAGCAGCTTGAGTGGGACAGGGGATATACTCCAAGAGACCCAGTACTTC.

The chain has TRBV6-1 and TRBJ2-3, with D uncertain. This CDR3 contains 14 residues. V was clipped by 6 bases and J by 6 bases, with 16 bases between them. Germline CDR1 MNHNS, CDR2 SASEGT. CDR3 protein: CASRPTLSGDTQYF. The CDR3 DNA is TGTGCCAGCAGGCCGACACTTAGTGGTGATACGCAGTATTTT.

The chain has TRBV10-2 and TRBJ2-7; D perhaps matches TRBD1 (5 bases). Germline V CDR1 and CDR2: WSHSY, SAAADI. The CDR3 extends over 12 amino acids. V lost 6 bases and J lost 3, with 9 bases in between. The CDR3 here is CASSQGIYEQYF. DNA of the CDR3: TGCGCCAGCAGCCAGGGAATCTACGAGCAGTACTTC.

This chain uses TRBV7-9 with TRBJ1-4; D unresolved. The CDR3 is 14 amino acids. Germline loops: CDR1 SEHNR, CDR2 FQNEAQ (reference sequence). V gave up 0 bases and J gave up 8 bases, with 10 bases separating them. CDR3 protein: CASSLAGYGEKLFF. In nucleotides, the CDR3 is TGTGCCAGCAGCTTAGCGGGTTACGGGGAAAAACTGTTTTTT. The variable domain in full, with the rest retrieved from reference TRBV7-9 and TRBJ1-4, is DTGVSQNPRHKITKRGQNVTFRCDPISEHNRLYWYRQTLGQGPEFLTYFQNEAQLEKSRLLSDRFSAERPKGSFSTLEIQRTEQGDSAMYLCASSLAGYGEKLFFGSGTQLSVL.

The chain joins TRBV27 to TRBJ2-1, with TRBD1 matching 10 bases. Per the germline V gene, CDR1 is MNHEY and CDR2 is SMNVEV (reference sequence). V lost 7 bases and J lost 4; bases outside the gene matches: 10. The CDR3 length is 16 residues. The CDR3 loop reads CASNWSGDRGYNEQFF. The CDR3 DNA reads as TGTGCCAGCAACTGGTCGGGGGACAGGGGTTACAATGAGCAGTTCTTC.

This chain links TRBV7-6 with TRBJ2-1; 7 bases match TRBD1. J lost 0 bases, V lost 5 bases, and 4 bases had no gene match. In germline, CDR1 is SGHVS, CDR2 FNYEAQ. This CDR3 comprises 15 residues. The CDR3 region is CASSPRQGSYNEQFF. The CDR3 DNA follows: TGTGCCAGCAGCCCCCGACAGGGCTCCTACAATGAGCAGTTCTTC.

The J gene is TRBJ2-7, the V gene TRBV19, with 7 positions matching TRBD1. With 7 bases clipped from V and 2 bases from J, the junction kept 14 bases outside the gene matches. This CDR3 region has 16 residues. Germline-derived CDR1 and CDR2 are LNHDA and SQIVND (reference sequence). CDR3: CASKIPGTALTYEQYF. The CDR3 DNA reads as TGTGCCAGTAAGATCCCCGGGACAGCGCTTACCTACGAGCAGTACTTC.

The chain joins TRBV5-1 to TRBJ2-3, with 7 nucleotides matching TRBD2. The CDR3 loop spans 15 amino acids. J gave up 1 base and V 3 bases, and 5 bases lay outside the gene matches. Per germline, CDR1 SGHRS and CDR2 YFSETQ. The CDR3 spells CASSSGGDGTDTQYF. CDR3 in DNA: TGCGCCAGCAGCTCGGGGGGAGACGGCACAGATACGCAGTATTTT.

CDR3 bases: TGTGCCAGCAGCCAAGATCGTTCGAGGGAGCAGTACTTC. This encodes CASSQDRSREQYF. The chain is built from TRBV4-2 and TRBJ2-7, with D hard to call. The CDR3 has 13 residues. V lost 0 bases, J lost 7 bases, and 10 bases lay in between. From germline, CDR1 is LGHNA and CDR2 YNFKEQ.

The gene calls are TRBV20-1 and TRBJ2-7; tentatively, D is TRBD2 (6 bases). The germline gives CDR1 DFQATT, CDR2 SNEGSKA (reference sequence). Between the trimmed V and J ends, which lost 7 bases and 4 bases, there was a span of 11 bases. This CDR3 spans 11 amino acids. Written as DNA, the CDR3 is TGCAGTGGAGGTGGGAGGTACGAGCAGTACTTC. This codes for CSGGGRYEQYF.

The chain joins TRBV7-8 to TRBJ2-5, with 12 bases aligning to TRBD2. This CDR3 spans 17 amino acids. Germline trimming cut 5 bases from V and 0 bases from J; bases unmatched to any gene: 7. Looked up from germline, CDR1 is SGHVS and CDR2 is FQNEAQ. The CDR3 is CASSILGLAGHQETQYF. DNA for the CDR3: TGTGCCAGCAGCATCCTAGGACTAGCGGGGCACCAAGAGACCCAGTACTTC.

V is TRBV12-5 and J is TRBJ2-1; D uncertain. The CDR3 contains 13 residues. V lost 7 bases to trimming and J lost 3 bases, with 10 bases between them. Germline V lookup: CDR1 LGHNT, CDR2 FRNRAP. Written as DNA, the CDR3 is TGTGCTAGTGTTCCCCCCCTCTACAATGAGCAGTTCTTC. This gives the protein CASVPPLYNEQFF.

This sequence joins TRBV5-5 and TRBJ1-5; D unresolved. The CDR3 totals 13 residues. Germline CDR1 is SGHKS and CDR2 is YYEKEE (reference sequence). V gave up 2 bases and J gave up 6 bases, with 9 bases separating them. For the CDR3, the DNA is TGTGCCAGCAGCTTTGAGGTTTCTCAGCCCCAGCATTTT. It yields the protein CASSFEVSQPQHF.

The chain carries TRBV6-1 and TRBJ1-5; maybe TRBD1 (5 bases). The V and J ends lost 2 bases and 4 bases respectively, with 27 bases between them. Germline V gene sequence: CDR1 MNHNS, CDR2 SASEGT. The CDR3 is 20 amino acids. Here the CDR3 reads CASSEMIPGWQSRTNQPQHF. In nucleotides, the CDR3 is TGTGCCAGCAGTGAAATGATCCCAGGGTGGCAGAGCCGAACTAATCAGCCCCAGCATTTT.

The gene calls are TRBV7-9 and TRBJ1-4; 7 bases map to TRBD1. J was trimmed by 5 bases and V by 5 bases; bases with no gene match: 8. Germline V gene lookup returns CDR1 SEHNR and CDR2 FQNEAQ (reference sequence). CDR3 length equals 15 residues. CDR3 sequence: CASSQRDRLNEKLFF. The CDR3 nucleotides are TGTGCCAGCAGCCAAAGGGACAGATTGAATGAAAAACTGTTTTTT.

The chain carries TRBV19 and TRBJ2-5; 12 nucleotides agree with TRBD2. In germline, CDR1 is LNHDA, CDR2 SQIVND (reference sequence). Losses at the gene ends were 5 bases for V and 4 bases for J; bases not matched to a gene: 5. The CDR3 consists of 15 residues. The CDR3 DNA reads TGTGCCAGTAGTCCTAGCGGGGGGGTTGGAGAGACCCAGTACTTC. This codes for CASSPSGGVGETQYF. The full variable domain, completed using reference TRBV19 and TRBJ2-5, is DGGITQSPKYLFRKEGQNVTLSCEQNLNHDAMYWYRQDPGQGLRLIYYSQIVNDFQKGDIAEGYSVSREKKESFPLTVTSAQKNPTAFYLCASSPSGGVGETQYFGPGTRLLVL.

The J gene is TRBJ2-5, the V gene TRBV7-9; possibly TRBD2 for D (5 bases). CDR1 and CDR2 (germline): SEHNR, FQNEAQ (reference sequence). V was trimmed by 6 bases and J by 5 bases, leaving 22 bases between them. The CDR3 sequence is 16 residues long. CDR3 loop: CASSSNQRTTRETQYF. In DNA form, the CDR3 reads TGTGCCAGCAGTTCTAACCAGCGGACCACCCGGGAGACCCAGTACTTC.

The chain couples TRBV27 to TRBJ2-6, with TRBD1 identical over 9 bases. Germline loops: CDR1 MNHEY, CDR2 SMNVEV (reference sequence). The CDR3 length is 13 residues. After removal of 3 bases from V and 15 bases from J, the junction contained 6 bases not matched to a gene. The CDR3 loop is CASSLRQGGALTF. CDR3 in DNA: TGTGCCAGCAGTTTGAGACAGGGGGGAGCCCTGACTTTC. Full variable domain (remainder filled in from reference TRBV27 and TRBJ2-6): EAQVTQNPRYLITVTGKKLTVTCSQNMNHEYMSWYRQDPGLGLRQIYYSMNVEVTDKGDVPEGYKVSRKEKRNFPLILESPSPNQTSLYFCASSLRQGGALTFGAGSRLTVL.

The rearrangement joins TRBV30 to TRBJ2-1, with TRBD1 as a possible D gene (5 bases). V gave up 0 bases and J gave up 2 bases, with 23 bases separating them. The CDR3 length is 19 residues. Germline V gives CDR1 GTSNPN, CDR2 SVGIG (reference sequence). The CDR3 here is CAWSVGVRGWQGAYNEQFF. DNA of the CDR3: TGTGCCTGGAGTGTAGGGGTTCGTGGGTGGCAGGGCGCCTACAATGAGCAGTTCTTC.

V and J are TRBV15 and TRBJ1-1; tentatively, D is TRBD1 (5 bases). The CDR3 consists of 13 residues. CDR1 and CDR2 (germline): LNHNV, YYDKDF (reference sequence). The V gene lost 6 bases and the J gene lost 5 bases, with 13 bases spanning the gap. CDR3 loop: CATSVQGGTEAFF. CDR3 nucleotide sequence: TGTGCCACCAGTGTCCAGGGAGGAACTGAAGCTTTCTTT.

This clone is a singleton in its sample. The gene calls are TRBV6-1 and TRBJ2-7, with TRBD1 as a possible D gene (6 bases). V shed 3 bases and J shed 3 bases, with 9 bases lying between them. Germline CDR1 reads MNHNS; CDR2 reads SASEGT. The CDR3 length is 13 residues. The CDR3 bases are TGTGCCAGCAGTGAGGGGGCGGACTACGAGCAGTACTTC. Residues: CASSEGADYEQYF.

The gene calls are TRBV18 and TRBJ2-5; TRBD2 matches at 7 bases. The CDR3 runs to 15 residues. Per germline, CDR1 KGHSH and CDR2 LQKENI. The V and J ends lost 6 bases and 4 bases, in that order; junction bases with no gene match: 11. The CDR3, as DNA: TGTGCCAGCTCGCCGGGACGGGGGGATCGAGAGACCCAGTACTTC. It codes for CASSPGRGDRETQYF. Complete variable domain (other parts from reference TRBV18 and TRBJ2-5): NAGVMQNPRHLVRRRGQEARLRCSPMKGHSHVYWYRQLPEEGLKFMVYLQKENIIDESGMPKERFSAEFPKEGPSILRIQQVVRGDSAAYFCASSPGRGDRETQYFGPGTRLLVL.

The chain employs TRBV18 and TRBJ2-7; no clear D gene. Trimming took off 4 bases at V and 5 bases at J, with 15 bases between the two ends. CDR1 is KGHSH and CDR2 is LQKENI in the germline V gene. This CDR3 spans 14 amino acids. The CDR3 DNA reads TGTGCCAGCTCACGCTCATACTCGGTCCACGAGCAGTACTTC. Amino acid sequence: CASSRSYSVHEQYF.